This TCR beta chain stems from a study of response to subunit inactivated influenza vaccine. Trimming took 7 bases from V and 2 from J; bases not matched to a gene: 5. CDR1 and CDR2 (germline): MNHNS, SASEGT. The CDR3 runs to 15 residues. TCRdb re-called the RT-PCR reads through MiXCR, storing one row per CDR3 protein. The repertoire holds over 650,000 distinct CDR3 sequences, with about 18% as singletons. Specimen: PBMCs from blood, collected 4 to 6 days after vaccination. This clonotype was obtained from a man in his fifties who received an inactivated influenza vaccine. This sequence joins TRBV6-1 and TRBJ2-4; TRBD2 matches 10 bases. The CDR3 loop reads CASIPTSGSKNIQYF. CDR3 nucleotides: TGTGCCAGCATTCCGACTAGCGGGTCCAAAAACATTCAGTACTTC.